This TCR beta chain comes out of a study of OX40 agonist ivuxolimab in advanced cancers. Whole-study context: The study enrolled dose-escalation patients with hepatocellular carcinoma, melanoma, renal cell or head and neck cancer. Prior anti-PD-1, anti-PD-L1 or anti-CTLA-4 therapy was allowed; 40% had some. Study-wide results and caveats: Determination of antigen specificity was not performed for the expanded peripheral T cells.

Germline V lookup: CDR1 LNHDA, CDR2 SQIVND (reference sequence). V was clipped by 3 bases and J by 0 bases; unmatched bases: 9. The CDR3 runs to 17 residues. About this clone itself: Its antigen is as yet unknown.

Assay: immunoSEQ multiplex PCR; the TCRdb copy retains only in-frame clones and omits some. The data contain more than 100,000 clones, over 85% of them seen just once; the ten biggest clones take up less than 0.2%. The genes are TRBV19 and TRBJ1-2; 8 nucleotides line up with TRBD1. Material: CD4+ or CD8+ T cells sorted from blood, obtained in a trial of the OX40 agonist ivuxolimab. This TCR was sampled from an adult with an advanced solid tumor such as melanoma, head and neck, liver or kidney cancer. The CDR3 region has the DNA TGTGCCAGTAGTATTGACGCCCGGGACAGGACTAACTATGGCTACACCTTC. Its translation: CASSIDARDRTNYGYTF. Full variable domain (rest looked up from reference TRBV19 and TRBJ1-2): DGGITQSPKYLFRKEGQNVTLSCEQNLNHDAMYWYRQDPGQGLRLIYYSQIVNDFQKGDIAEGYSVSREKKESFPLTVTSAQKNPTAFYLCASSIDARDRTNYGYTFGSGTRLTVV.